A single sample is the source of the 22 T cell receptor beta chains below, sequenced in a study of T cell changes during pregnancy in multiple sclerosis. Repertoires were generated with immunoSEQ multiplex PCR, while TCRdb's copy carries only in-frame clones and drops some. The data show roughly 50,000 clones, 80% to 95% seen once. The source material was CD4+ T cells from peripheral blood mononuclear cells, sampled in the third trimester of pregnancy. The receptor set was obtained from a female donor with multiple sclerosis, enrolled in a pregnancy study.

The rearrangement uses TRBV27 and TRBJ2-5, with D possibly being TRBD1 (6 bases). Trimming pared 8 bases from V and 2 bases from J, leaving 12 bases between. The V gene's germline CDR1 is MNHEY and CDR2 SMNVEV (reference sequence). The CDR3 is 13 amino acids. Here the CDR3 reads CASSIQGQETQYF. CDR3 nucleotide sequence: TGTGCCAGCTCCATTCAGGGGCAAGAGACCCAGTACTTC.

This chain links TRBV4-2 with TRBJ1-2; D gene uncertain. The V gene lost 0 bases and the J gene lost 6 bases, with 14 bases spanning the gap. Germline-derived CDR1 and CDR2 are LGHNA and YNFKEQ. The CDR3 is 15 residues long. DNA for the CDR3: TGTGCCAGCAGCCAAGATCAACGGGGAGACAATGGCTACACCTTC. Its protein is CASSQDQRGDNGYTF.

In this sample, this clone turned up once. This rearrangement joins TRBV5-1 to TRBJ2-1, with D tentatively TRBD2 (5 bases). V lost 0 bases and J lost 5, with 12 bases in between. CDR3 length: 15 amino acids. Germline assignment: CDR1 SGHRS and CDR2 YFSETQ. CDR3 sequence: CASSLVSGTNNEQFF. CDR3 in DNA: TGCGCCAGCAGCTTGGTGTCGGGAACAAACAATGAGCAGTTCTTC.

This clone was counted once. The V gene is TRBV15, the J gene TRBJ2-5; TRBD2 matches 7 bases. CDR1 is LNHNV and CDR2 is YYDKDF in the germline V gene (reference sequence). With V trimmed by 3 bases and J by 3 bases, 10 bases remained unmatched. The CDR3 consists of 16 residues. As DNA, the CDR3 is TGTGCCACCAGCAGGGGGAGGAGCGGGACTGAAGAGACCCAGTACTTC. Protein sequence: CATSRGRSGTEETQYF.

The rearrangement joins TRBV19 to TRBJ2-1, with 12 bases lining up with TRBD2. This CDR3 has 13 amino acids. The J segment lost 15 bases and the V segment lost 4 bases, leaving 7 bases of the junction unmatched. CDR1 is LNHDA and CDR2 is SQIVND in the germline V gene (reference sequence). CDR3: CASSTGLAGVLFF. CDR3 DNA: TGTGCCAGTAGTACGGGACTAGCGGGTGTTTTGTTCTTC.

The V and J genes are TRBV30 and TRBJ1-2; possible D gene TRBD1, 6 bases. Germline CDR1 is GTSNPN and CDR2 is SVGIG (reference sequence). The CDR3 consists of 15 residues. V lost 0 bases and J 7 bases, leaving 18 bases between the germline ends. The CDR3 DNA reads TGTGCCTGGAGTGTCGCTACTCTAAGGGGGACTGGCTACACCTTC. Protein: CAWSVATLRGTGYTF.

This clone came up a few times. V and J are TRBV29-1 and TRBJ2-3; weak D call: TRBD2 (5 bases). From germline, CDR1 is SQVTM and CDR2 ANQGSEA. V lost 7 bases and J lost 5, with 16 bases in between. This CDR3 comprises 13 residues. CDR3 coding DNA: TGCAGCGCTTCGGGCCCGGCGGGAGATACGCAGTATTTT. As protein: CSASGPAGDTQYF.

V is TRBV2 and J is TRBJ2-5; TRBD1 matches 7 bases. V lost 4 bases, J lost 3 bases, and 2 bases stayed unmatched. The CDR3 has 13 residues. CDR1 is SNHLY, CDR2 FYNNEI, per germline. Here the CDR3 DNA reads TGTGCCAGCAGTGGAGACAGGGAAGAGACCCAGTACTTC. Its protein is CASSGDREETQYF.

The count of this clone is one. The genes are TRBV18 and TRBJ1-5; a weak D match, TRBD1 (5 bases). This CDR3 comprises 15 residues. The V end was cut by 0 bases, the J end by 6 bases, with 12 bases between. Germline CDR1 and CDR2: KGHSH and LQKENI. The CDR3 region is CASSPPGLYGQPQHF. CDR3 sequence (DNA): TGTGCCAGCTCACCACCGGGACTTTACGGTCAGCCCCAGCATTTT.

The chain is built from TRBV7-2 and TRBJ2-7; TRBD2 aligns across 13 bases. CDR1 and CDR2 (germline): SGHTA, FQGNSA. The CDR3 has 14 residues. The J segment lost 7 bases and the V segment lost 4 bases, leaving 4 bases of the junction unmatched. The CDR3 DNA reads TGTGCCAGCAGCTACACTAGCGGGAGGGGGGAGCAGTACTTC. Translation: CASSYTSGRGEQYF.

V is TRBV28 and J is TRBJ2-5, with 8 nucleotides matching TRBD1. This CDR3 comprises 14 residues. CDR1 and CDR2 from the germline V gene are MDHEN and SYDVKM. With 5 bases clipped from V and 2 bases from J, the junction kept 4 bases outside the gene matches. The CDR3 protein is CASSLHRGQETQYF. DNA of the CDR3: TGTGCCAGCAGTCTTCACAGGGGGCAAGAGACCCAGTACTTC.

The DNA of the CDR3 is TGTGCCAGCAGGACAGGACTTTACAATGAGCAGTTCTTC. This encodes CASRTGLYNEQFF. The chain uses TRBV6-5 and TRBJ2-1; D might be TRBD1 (6 bases). CDR3 length: 13 residues. The V end was cut by 6 bases, the J end by 4 bases, with 10 bases between. Germline V gene sequence: CDR1 MNHEY, CDR2 SVGAGI.

This sequence joins TRBV28 and TRBJ2-3; 7 bases agree with TRBD2. After removal of 0 bases from V and 1 base from J, the junction contained 4 bases not matched to a gene. Per the germline V gene, CDR1 is MDHEN and CDR2 is SYDVKM. The CDR3 loop spans 16 amino acids. CDR3: CASSLWSGVGTDTQYF. In DNA form, the CDR3 reads TGTGCCAGCAGTTTATGGAGCGGGGTAGGCACAGATACGCAGTATTTT.

The CDR3 here is CSVLMGDSEAFF. The CDR3 DNA sequence: TGCAGCGTCCTCATGGGGGACTCTGAAGCTTTCTTT. This sequence joins TRBV29-1 and TRBJ1-1; D may be TRBD1 (5 bases). Germline V gene data show CDR1 as SQVTM and CDR2 as ANQGSEA. Deletions cut 6 bases from V and 6 bases from J, with 14 bases between. The CDR3 runs 12 residues.

The chain carries TRBV10-3 and TRBJ2-3; 14 bases line up with TRBD2. J lost 7 bases, V lost 9 bases, and 3 bases had no gene match. CDR3 length equals 13 residues. Germline CDR1 reads ENHRY; CDR2 reads SYGVKD. This CDR3 is CAIGTSGSNTQYF. In DNA form, the CDR3 reads TGTGCCATTGGGACTAGCGGGAGTAATACGCAGTATTTT.

V gene TRBV18 combines with J gene TRBJ1-1; 8 positions agree with TRBD1. V was pared by 3 bases and J by 4 bases, with 4 bases of the junction left unmatched. Per the germline V gene, CDR1 is KGHSH and CDR2 is LQKENI. This CDR3 is 14 amino acids long. The CDR3 reads CASSPGQVLTEAFF. The CDR3, as DNA: TGTGCCAGCTCACCGGGACAGGTTCTCACTGAAGCTTTCTTT.

J is TRBJ2-1 and V is TRBV27, with D perhaps matching TRBD1 (7 bases). Trimming stripped 2 bases from V and 5 bases from J, with 16 bases between. CDR1 and CDR2 (germline): MNHEY, SMNVEV (reference sequence). This CDR3 has 16 amino acids. CDR3 in DNA: TGTGCCAGCAGTTTAGCCGGCCGCGGGACAGACAATGAGCAGTTCTTC. Protein sequence: CASSLAGRGTDNEQFF.

The chain uses TRBV5-1 and TRBJ1-3, with D unclear. The CDR3 runs 15 residues. The germline CDR1 and CDR2 sequences are SGHRS and YFSETQ. The germline V and J ends were trimmed by 0 bases and 0 bases, with 7 bases remaining between them. The CDR3 bases are TGCGCCAGCAGCTTGGGTGGTAGCTCTGGAAACACCATATATTTT. Translation gives CASSLGGSSGNTIYF.

The chain couples TRBV7-2 to TRBJ2-7; 8 bases line up with TRBD2. The J segment lost 3 bases and the V segment lost 4 bases, leaving 8 bases of the junction unmatched. Germline V gene sequence: CDR1 SGHTA, CDR2 FQGNSA. The CDR3 spans 15 residues. The CDR3 DNA follows: TGTGCCAGCAGCTCCCAAGCGGGAGTAGGCTACGAGCAGTACTTC. Amino acids: CASSSQAGVGYEQYF.

This chain connects TRBV7-8 to TRBJ2-3; 7 positions match TRBD2. Germline CDR1 SGHVS, CDR2 FQNEAQ. The CDR3 spans 16 residues. Trimming cost V 0 bases and J 1 base; bases outside gene matches: 4. CDR3 nucleotide sequence: TGTGCCAGCAGCTTAGCTAGCGGGTTTGGCACAGATACGCAGTATTTT. As protein: CASSLASGFGTDTQYF.

V usage is TRBV7-9 and J usage is TRBJ1-1, with D unresolved. This CDR3 is built from 14 residues. The V end was cut by 2 bases, the J end by 4 bases, with 11 bases between. CDR1 is SEHNR and CDR2 is FQNEAQ in the germline V gene (reference sequence). CDR3 in DNA: TGTGCCAGCAGCTTATCCGGGATCGGCACTGAAGCTTTCTTT. Its translation: CASSLSGIGTEAFF.

V usage is TRBV9 and J usage is TRBJ2-7; 9 nucleotides line up with TRBD2. CDR1 and CDR2 (germline): SGDLS, YYNGEE. The CDR3 spans 15 residues. J was trimmed by 5 bases and V by 0 bases; bases with no gene match: 6. CDR3 residues: CASSVGGSGSDEQYF. The CDR3 nucleotides read TGTGCCAGCAGCGTAGGGGGTAGCGGGAGCGACGAGCAGTACTTC.